This is a list of T cell receptor beta chains from one sample in a study of tissue T cells after allogeneic stem cell transplantation. Using immunoSEQ multiplex PCR, the repertoire was profiled, and TCRdb retains in-frame clones only, with some absent. The sample comprises tens of thousands of clones, less than 90% of which are singletons, and less than 4% rests with the top ten. The specimen was blood, collected before transplantation. The source of these receptors is a woman between 18 and 55 years old who later had graft-versus-host disease after an allogeneic stem cell transplant. Both conserved end residues are part of each CDR3. The D gene is left open where the match is weak. Some rows have no size entry. The others give once, few or many, or a class for an expanded clone.

j_call: TRBJ2-3; clone_size: -; cdr3_length: 16; v_call: TRBV4-1; d_call: TRBD1; cdr3_nt: TGCGCCAGCAGCCATCCCGGGACAGGGGGCGAAGATACGCAGTATTTT; cdr3_aa: CASSHPGTGGEDTQYF
j_call: TRBJ1-1; clone_size: -; cdr3_length: 14; v_call: TRBV6-5; d_call: -; cdr3_nt: TGTGCCAGCAGTTTCCCCCCTACAGGGCCTGAAGCTTTCTTT; cdr3_aa: CASSFPPTGPEAFF
j_call: TRBJ1-2; clone_size: -; cdr3_length: 13; v_call: TRBV28; d_call: -; cdr3_nt: TGTGCCAGCAGATCTGGGACGAATAATGGCTACACCTTC; cdr3_aa: CASRSGTNNGYTF
j_call: TRBJ2-3; clone_size: -; cdr3_length: 16; v_call: TRBV5-4; d_call: -; cdr3_nt: TGTGCCAGCAGCTCTTCGACAAGAAAAAGCACAGATACGCAGTATTTT; cdr3_aa: CASSSSTRKSTDTQYF
j_call: TRBJ2-5; clone_size: -; cdr3_length: 15; v_call: TRBV12-5; d_call: -; cdr3_nt: TGTGCTAGTGGTTTTTCGCGAGGGGCGGGGGAGACCCAGTACTTC; cdr3_aa: CASGFSRGAGETQYF
j_call: TRBJ2-7; clone_size: -; cdr3_length: 12; v_call: TRBV27; d_call: -; cdr3_nt: TGTGCCAGTTTCGATGCAAGCTACGAGCAGTACTTC; cdr3_aa: CASFDASYEQYF
j_call: TRBJ2-1; clone_size: -; cdr3_length: 13; v_call: TRBV9; d_call: -; cdr3_nt: TGTGCCAGCAGCGTAGGTTCCCACAATGAGCAGTTCTTC; cdr3_aa: CASSVGSHNEQFF
j_call: TRBJ2-7; clone_size: -; cdr3_length: 13; v_call: TRBV5-1; d_call: TRBD1; cdr3_nt: TGCGCCAGCAGCTTGGCAGGGGGTGACGAGCAGTACTTC; cdr3_aa: CASSLAGGDEQYF
j_call: TRBJ2-4; clone_size: -; cdr3_length: 13; v_call: TRBV2; d_call: -; cdr3_nt: TGTGCCAGCAGTGAATGGCAGGGGAACATTCAGTACTTC; cdr3_aa: CASSEWQGNIQYF
j_call: TRBJ1-2; clone_size: -; cdr3_length: 16; v_call: TRBV29-1; d_call: -; cdr3_nt: TGCAGCGTTGAAGATCCGGTACTTTATACTAACTATGGCTACACCTTC; cdr3_aa: CSVEDPVLYTNYGYTF
j_call: TRBJ2-7; clone_size: -; cdr3_length: 14; v_call: TRBV19; d_call: TRBD1; cdr3_nt: TGTGCCAGTAGTCCGGGACAGGGGGTCGGCGAGCAGTACTTC; cdr3_aa: CASSPGQGVGEQYF
j_call: TRBJ1-1; clone_size: -; cdr3_length: 13; v_call: TRBV6-5; d_call: -; cdr3_nt: TGTGCCAGCAGTTGGGGGAAGAACACTGAAGCTTTCTTT; cdr3_aa: CASSWGKNTEAFF
j_call: TRBJ2-7; clone_size: -; cdr3_length: 15; v_call: TRBV7-2; d_call: TRBD2; cdr3_nt: TGTGCCAGCAGCTCCATTTTCGGGGGGAACTACGAGCAGTACTTC; cdr3_aa: CASSSIFGGNYEQYF
j_call: TRBJ2-1; clone_size: -; cdr3_length: 14; v_call: TRBV6-5; d_call: -; cdr3_nt: TGTGCCACCTCAGTCAGCTGGGGGGCCAATGAGCAGTTCTTC; cdr3_aa: CATSVSWGANEQFF
j_call: TRBJ2-1; clone_size: -; cdr3_length: 16; v_call: TRBV6-4; d_call: -; cdr3_nt: TGTGCCAGCACCCCGGCCCCGGGAACCCCCTACAATGAGCAGTTCTTC; cdr3_aa: CASTPAPGTPYNEQFF
j_call: TRBJ1-1; clone_size: -; cdr3_length: 12; v_call: TRBV28; d_call: -; cdr3_nt: TGTGCCAGCAGTTCCGTCTACGCTGAAGCTTTCTTT; cdr3_aa: CASSSVYAEAFF
j_call: TRBJ2-7; clone_size: -; cdr3_length: 13; v_call: TRBV7-2; d_call: -; cdr3_nt: TGTGCCAGCACATCGGTGGGGGCCTACGAGCAGTACTTC; cdr3_aa: CASTSVGAYEQYF
j_call: TRBJ1-1; clone_size: -; cdr3_length: 14; v_call: TRBV10-1; d_call: -; cdr3_nt: TGCGCCAGCAGTGATAGGCCCACGGGCACTGAAGCTTTCTTT; cdr3_aa: CASSDRPTGTEAFF
j_call: TRBJ2-7; clone_size: few; cdr3_length: 12; v_call: TRBV2; d_call: -; cdr3_nt: TGTGCCAGCAGTGAAGCCGCCTACGAGCAGTACTTC; cdr3_aa: CASSEAAYEQYF
j_call: TRBJ2-1; clone_size: medium-sized; cdr3_length: 15; v_call: TRBV6-4; d_call: TRBD2; cdr3_nt: TGTGCCAGCAGTGACTCGACTAGCGGGAGCAATGAGCAGTTCTTC; cdr3_aa: CASSDSTSGSNEQFF
j_call: TRBJ2-1; clone_size: -; cdr3_length: 14; v_call: TRBV6-5; d_call: -; cdr3_nt: TGTGCCAGCAGTTACTCGATTCTTGGGTACGAGCAGTTCTTC; cdr3_aa: CASSYSILGYEQFF
j_call: TRBJ2-3; clone_size: -; cdr3_length: 12; v_call: TRBV6-5; d_call: -; cdr3_nt: TGTGCCAGCACCCTAGGCACAGATACGCAGTATTTT; cdr3_aa: CASTLGTDTQYF
j_call: TRBJ2-7; clone_size: -; cdr3_length: 13; v_call: TRBV3-1/TRBV3-2; d_call: -; cdr3_nt: TGTGCCAGCAGCCTCCGCAGTGCCTACGAGCAGTACTTC; cdr3_aa: CASSLRSAYEQYF
j_call: TRBJ2-7; clone_size: -; cdr3_length: 13; v_call: TRBV24-1; d_call: -; cdr3_nt: TGTGCCACCAGTGATTTTCTGACCTACGAGCAGTACTTC; cdr3_aa: CATSDFLTYEQYF
j_call: TRBJ2-1; clone_size: -; cdr3_length: 16; v_call: TRBV6-1; d_call: TRBD2; cdr3_nt: TGTGCCAGCAGTGAATATTCGGGAGGGTTTGGGAATGAGCAGTTCTTC; cdr3_aa: CASSEYSGGFGNEQFF
j_call: TRBJ1-1; clone_size: -; cdr3_length: 13; v_call: TRBV29-1; d_call: TRBD1; cdr3_nt: TGCAGCGTCGACCGACAGGGGGCCGCTGAAGCTTTCTTT; cdr3_aa: CSVDRQGAAEAFF
j_call: TRBJ1-1; clone_size: -; cdr3_length: 16; v_call: TRBV4-3; d_call: TRBD1; cdr3_nt: TGCGCCAGCAGCCAAGTCCTAAGGGGGCTCGGAACTGAAGCTTTCTTT; cdr3_aa: CASSQVLRGLGTEAFF
j_call: TRBJ2-3; clone_size: -; cdr3_length: 16; v_call: TRBV3-1/TRBV3-2; d_call: -; cdr3_nt: TGTGCCAGCAGCCAAGATGTCGGGGCCCTCACAGATACGCAGTATTTT; cdr3_aa: CASSQDVGALTDTQYF
j_call: TRBJ2-7; clone_size: -; cdr3_length: 15; v_call: TRBV5-1; d_call: TRBD2; cdr3_nt: TGCGCCAGCGCGGGAGGGGCCCTGGGGGGCCGCGAGCAGTACTTC; cdr3_aa: CASAGGALGGREQYF
j_call: TRBJ2-1; clone_size: -; cdr3_length: 16; v_call: TRBV7-9; d_call: -; cdr3_nt: TGTGCCAGCAGCTCCAGGACGGCGAGCTCCTACAATGAGCAGTTCTTC; cdr3_aa: CASSSRTASSYNEQFF
j_call: TRBJ2-7; clone_size: -; cdr3_length: 17; v_call: TRBV4-2; d_call: TRBD1; cdr3_nt: TGTGCCAGCAGCCAAAGGACCTATCTAGACAGGGCCTACGAGCAGTACTTC; cdr3_aa: CASSQRTYLDRAYEQYF
j_call: TRBJ2-7; clone_size: -; cdr3_length: 15; v_call: TRBV6-5; d_call: -; cdr3_nt: TGTGCCAGCAGCTCAAAGAACAGGCGACCCTACGAGCAGTACTTC; cdr3_aa: CASSSKNRRPYEQYF
j_call: TRBJ1-1; clone_size: -; cdr3_length: 13; v_call: TRBV11-3; d_call: -; cdr3_nt: TGTGCCAGCAGCTTAGGATCGGGGGCTGAAGCTTTCTTT; cdr3_aa: CASSLGSGAEAFF
j_call: TRBJ2-5; clone_size: -; cdr3_length: 14; v_call: TRBV4-1; d_call: TRBD2; cdr3_nt: TGCGCCAGCAGACTGATAGCGGGAGAAGAGACCCAGTACTTC; cdr3_aa: CASRLIAGEETQYF
j_call: TRBJ2-1; clone_size: -; cdr3_length: 16; v_call: TRBV5-1; d_call: -; cdr3_nt: TGCGCCAGCAGCCGACCCGGGCAGCAGGAGGATAATGAGCAGTTCTTC; cdr3_aa: CASSRPGQQEDNEQFF
j_call: TRBJ2-7; clone_size: -; cdr3_length: 16; v_call: TRBV3-1/TRBV3-2; d_call: TRBD2; cdr3_nt: TGTGCCAGCAGCCAAGATAGACTAGCGGGAGTCCACGAGCAGTACTTC; cdr3_aa: CASSQDRLAGVHEQYF
j_call: TRBJ2-1; clone_size: -; cdr3_length: 15; v_call: TRBV7-8; d_call: -; cdr3_nt: TGTGCCAGCAGCTCGGACCCTTCCCTCTACAATGAGCAGTTCTTC; cdr3_aa: CASSSDPSLYNEQFF
j_call: TRBJ1-4; clone_size: once; cdr3_length: 13; v_call: TRBV29-1; d_call: TRBD1; cdr3_nt: TGCAGCGCATTGACAGGGGGTGGAAAAAAACTGTTTTTT; cdr3_aa: CSALTGGGKKLFF
j_call: TRBJ2-1; clone_size: -; cdr3_length: 17; v_call: TRBV3-1/TRBV3-2; d_call: TRBD2; cdr3_nt: TGTGCCAGCAGCACACATACCGGACTAGCGGGAGGGCGTGAGCAGTTCTTC; cdr3_aa: CASSTHTGLAGGREQFF
j_call: TRBJ2-7; clone_size: -; cdr3_length: 16; v_call: TRBV5-1; d_call: -; cdr3_nt: TGCGCCAGCAGCTCCTACCTTAGCAGCCGACCCTACGAGCAGTACTTC; cdr3_aa: CASSSYLSSRPYEQYF
j_call: TRBJ2-3; clone_size: -; cdr3_length: 16; v_call: TRBV7-9; d_call: TRBD2; cdr3_nt: TGTGCCAGCAGCTCTCAAGGGCGGGAGGTTGAAGATACGCAGTATTTT; cdr3_aa: CASSSQGREVEDTQYF
j_call: TRBJ2-1; clone_size: -; cdr3_length: 16; v_call: TRBV7-8; d_call: TRBD1; cdr3_nt: TGTGCCAGCAGCGTATTATTCCGGGACAGGGGAGGTGAGCAGTTCTTC; cdr3_aa: CASSVLFRDRGGEQFF
j_call: TRBJ1-2; clone_size: -; cdr3_length: 15; v_call: TRBV10-3; d_call: -; cdr3_nt: TGTGCCATCAGTGACCCGCCGACAGAAAACTATGGCTACACCTTC; cdr3_aa: CAISDPPTENYGYTF
j_call: TRBJ2-3; clone_size: -; cdr3_length: 14; v_call: TRBV7-3; d_call: -; cdr3_nt: TGTGCCAGCAGCTTACTGGGGGAGACAGATACGCAGTATTTT; cdr3_aa: CASSLLGETDTQYF
j_call: TRBJ2-7; clone_size: -; cdr3_length: 11; v_call: TRBV20-1; d_call: -; cdr3_nt: TGCAGTGGCGGACAGAAAGACGAGCAGTACTTC; cdr3_aa: CSGGQKDEQYF
j_call: TRBJ2-7; clone_size: -; cdr3_length: 11; v_call: TRBV6-2/TRBV6-3; d_call: -; cdr3_nt: TGTGCCAGCAGTTATACGGGTGAGCAGTACTTC; cdr3_aa: CASSYTGEQYF
j_call: TRBJ2-5; clone_size: few; cdr3_length: 15; v_call: TRBV5-1; d_call: TRBD2; cdr3_nt: TGCGCCAGCAGCTTGGCTAGCGGGGGTCAAGAGACCCAGTACTTC; cdr3_aa: CASSLASGGQETQYF
j_call: TRBJ2-1; clone_size: -; cdr3_length: 11; v_call: TRBV10-3; d_call: -; cdr3_nt: TGTGCCATCAGTGAGTCTAATGAGCAGTTCTTC; cdr3_aa: CAISESNEQFF
j_call: TRBJ1-2; clone_size: -; cdr3_length: 18; v_call: TRBV11-2; d_call: -; cdr3_nt: TGTGCCAGCAGCTCCACCTCAAACCCGACAGGAGGCAAAGGAGGCTACACCTTC; cdr3_aa: CASSSTSNPTGGKGGYTF
j_call: TRBJ1-2; clone_size: -; cdr3_length: 13; v_call: TRBV9; d_call: -; cdr3_nt: TGTGCCAGCAGCCCCAGGGGTGACTATGGCTACACCTTC; cdr3_aa: CASSPRGDYGYTF
j_call: TRBJ1-2; clone_size: -; cdr3_length: 15; v_call: TRBV30; d_call: TRBD1; cdr3_nt: TGTGCCTGGATTTCTTCAAACAGGGGGCCGAATGGCTACACCTTC; cdr3_aa: CAWISSNRGPNGYTF
j_call: TRBJ2-7; clone_size: -; cdr3_length: 14; v_call: TRBV5-6; d_call: -; cdr3_nt: TGTGCCAGCAGCCAGACAGGTAGCTCCTACGAGCAGTACTTC; cdr3_aa: CASSQTGSSYEQYF
j_call: TRBJ2-2; clone_size: -; cdr3_length: 14; v_call: TRBV19; d_call: -; cdr3_nt: TGTGCCACAACTGCCCAGTTTTCTTCCGGGGAGCTGTTTTTT; cdr3_aa: CATTAQFSSGELFF
j_call: TRBJ2-1; clone_size: few; cdr3_length: 16; v_call: TRBV6-2/TRBV6-3; d_call: TRBD2; cdr3_nt: TGTGCCAGCAGTGCCCGGACTAGCGGGATGGATGATGAGCAGTTCTTC; cdr3_aa: CASSARTSGMDDEQFF
j_call: TRBJ1-4; clone_size: -; cdr3_length: 15; v_call: TRBV30; d_call: TRBD1; cdr3_nt: TGTGCCTGGGCCTTGGGACAGCTCGACGATGAAAAACTGTTTTTT; cdr3_aa: CAWALGQLDDEKLFF
j_call: TRBJ2-1; clone_size: -; cdr3_length: 20; v_call: TRBV28; d_call: TRBD2; cdr3_nt: TGTGCCAGCAGTTCTAACCTCTTCCCTCTAGCGGGGGTTTCGAGGAATGAGCAGTTCTTC; cdr3_aa: CASSSNLFPLAGVSRNEQFF
j_call: TRBJ1-1; clone_size: -; cdr3_length: 14; v_call: TRBV7-2; d_call: TRBD1; cdr3_nt: TGTGCCAGCAGCTTTGCAGGGGGAGACACTGAAGCTTTCTTT; cdr3_aa: CASSFAGGDTEAFF
j_call: TRBJ2-1; clone_size: -; cdr3_length: 16; v_call: TRBV5-4; d_call: TRBD1; cdr3_nt: TGTGCCAGCAGCCCTGGTGGGGACAGTGTTTACAATGAGCAGTTCTTC; cdr3_aa: CASSPGGDSVYNEQFF
j_call: TRBJ2-5; clone_size: few; cdr3_length: 15; v_call: TRBV7-9; d_call: TRBD2; cdr3_nt: TGTGCCAGCAGCTTCGGTGTAAGCGGGAAAGAGACCCAGTACTTC; cdr3_aa: CASSFGVSGKETQYF
j_call: TRBJ1-2; clone_size: -; cdr3_length: 13; v_call: TRBV4-2; d_call: -; cdr3_nt: TGTGCCAGCAGCCAAGGGGGGGTAGGGGGCTACACCTTC; cdr3_aa: CASSQGGVGGYTF